This entry is about one T cell receptor beta chain. Enrollment of patients from Seattle took place during active infection, with longitudinal follow-up. Per the original methods: Estimates of nucleated cell counts were drawn from the amplification of reference gene primers. TCRdb's table, derived via immunoSEQ multiplex PCR, lists solely in-frame clones and lacks some. V and J calls and clone size come straight from that table; D and trimming were deduced from the DNA. The sample has some 210,000 clones; more than 85% are singletons. The sample originates from a study of blood T cell repertoires in COVID-19. Study as a whole: Samples representing acute and convalescent COVID-19 were sourced from the United States, Italy and Spain. T cells, B-cell-depleted T cells, or PBMCs provided the cDNA or gDNA that served as material.

Material: peripheral blood. This TCR was sampled from a man between 60 and 75 years old with COVID-19, enrolled during active disease.

The CDR3 DNA follows: TGTGCCACCAGTGATCACCGACAGGGCGGGTCGGCCTACGAGCAGTACTTC. This translates into CATSDHRQGGSAYEQYF. This chain joins TRBV24-1 and TRBJ2-7, with 7 bases aligning to TRBD1. The CDR3 totals 17 residues. With 3 bases clipped from V and 2 bases from J, the junction kept 12 bases outside the gene matches. CDR1 and CDR2 (germline): KGHDR, SFDVKD.